The clone carrying this TCR beta chain was seen only a few times. Its target is unknown. TCRdb keeps only in-frame clones here, not all; method: immunoSEQ multiplex PCR. The sample gives 70,000 or so clones, over 65% of which show up once; 5% to 6.5% is in the top ten. The sample comes from a study of OX40 agonist ivuxolimab in advanced cancers. Across the study: Hepatocellular carcinoma, melanoma, renal cell or head and neck cancer occurred in dose-escalation patients.

Study results and caveats: Patients with a partial response at 0.1-3.0 mg/kg had among the lowest clonal expansion.

Germline-derived CDR1 and CDR2 are SNHLY and FYNNEI. Trimming left V 4 bases short and J 5 bases short, with 14 bases between. The CDR3 length is 14 residues. Blood draws occurred at baseline, cycle 4 day 1, and cycle 7 day 1. The chain recombines TRBV2 with TRBJ2-5, with unresolved D. This specimen was CD4+ or CD8+ T cells sorted from blood, taken in a trial of the OX40 agonist ivuxolimab. This receptor was identified in an adult with an advanced solid tumor such as melanoma, head and neck, liver or kidney cancer. The CDR3 nucleotides read TGTGCCAGCAGTGTGGGCGGTTCCGGGGAGACCCAGTACTTC. Translating gives CASSVGGSGETQYF.